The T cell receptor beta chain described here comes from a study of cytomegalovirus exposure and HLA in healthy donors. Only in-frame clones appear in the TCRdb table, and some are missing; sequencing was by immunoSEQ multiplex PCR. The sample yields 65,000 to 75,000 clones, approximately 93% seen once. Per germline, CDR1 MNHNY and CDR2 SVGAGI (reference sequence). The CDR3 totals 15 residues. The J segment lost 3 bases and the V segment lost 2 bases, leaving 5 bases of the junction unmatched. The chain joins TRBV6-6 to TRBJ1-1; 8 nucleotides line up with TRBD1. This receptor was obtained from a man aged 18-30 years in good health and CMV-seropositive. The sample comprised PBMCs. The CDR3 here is CASSYAAGGYTEAFF. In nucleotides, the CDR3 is TGTGCCAGCAGTTACGCGGCAGGGGGCTACACTGAAGCTTTCTTT.